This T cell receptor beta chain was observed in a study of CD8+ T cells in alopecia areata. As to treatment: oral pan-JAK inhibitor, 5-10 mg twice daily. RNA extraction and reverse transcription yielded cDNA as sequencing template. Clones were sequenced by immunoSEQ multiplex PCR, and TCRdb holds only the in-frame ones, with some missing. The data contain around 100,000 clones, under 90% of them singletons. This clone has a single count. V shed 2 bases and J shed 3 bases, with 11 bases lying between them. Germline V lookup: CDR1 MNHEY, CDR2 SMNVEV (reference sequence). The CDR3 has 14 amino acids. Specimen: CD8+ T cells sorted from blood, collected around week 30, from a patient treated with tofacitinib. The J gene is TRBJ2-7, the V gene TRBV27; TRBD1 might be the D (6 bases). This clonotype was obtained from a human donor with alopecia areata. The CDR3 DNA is TGTGCCAGCAGTTTACTAGACAGGTTCTACGAGCAGTACTTC. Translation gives CASSLLDRFYEQYF.